The T cell receptor beta chain described here comes from a study of T cell changes during pregnancy in multiple sclerosis. Profiling relied on immunoSEQ multiplex PCR, and the TCRdb table lists in-frame clones only, not all of them. The profile shows under 50,000 clones, roughly 94% of them singletons. The sequence derives from a female donor with multiple sclerosis, enrolled in a pregnancy study. The sequencing used CD8+ T cells from peripheral blood mononuclear cells, collected in the first trimester of pregnancy.

In DNA form, the CDR3 reads TGTGCCAGCAGTGAGTTGGGACAGGGTGGTGGAAACACCATATATTTT. Translated, it gives CASSELGQGGGNTIYF. V gene TRBV6-1 combines with J gene TRBJ1-3, with 9 bases aligning to TRBD1. From germline, CDR1 is MNHNS and CDR2 SASEGT. The J segment lost 3 bases and the V segment lost 3 bases, leaving 6 bases of the junction unmatched. The CDR3 spans 16 residues.